This T cell receptor (beta chain) was sequenced for a study of cytomegalovirus exposure and HLA in healthy donors. The PCR employed 60 Vbeta primers together with 13 Jbeta primers. Repertoires were generated with immunoSEQ multiplex PCR, while TCRdb's copy carries only in-frame clones and drops some. The sample lists approximately 130,000 clones, around 81% occurring once. V lost 3 bases, J lost 8 bases, and 17 bases lay in between. The CDR3 loop spans 15 amino acids. Per germline, CDR1 MGHDK and CDR2 SYGVNS. This clonotype originated in a woman aged 40 to 55 in good health and CMV-seronegative. The V call is TRBV25-1, the J call TRBJ2-1; weak D call: TRBD2 (6 bases). Sequenced input: PBMCs. The CDR3 DNA sequence: TGTGCCAGCAGTGACCTCGGGCCCCCGGGGGATGAGCAGTTCTTC. Amino acids: CASSDLGPPGDEQFF.